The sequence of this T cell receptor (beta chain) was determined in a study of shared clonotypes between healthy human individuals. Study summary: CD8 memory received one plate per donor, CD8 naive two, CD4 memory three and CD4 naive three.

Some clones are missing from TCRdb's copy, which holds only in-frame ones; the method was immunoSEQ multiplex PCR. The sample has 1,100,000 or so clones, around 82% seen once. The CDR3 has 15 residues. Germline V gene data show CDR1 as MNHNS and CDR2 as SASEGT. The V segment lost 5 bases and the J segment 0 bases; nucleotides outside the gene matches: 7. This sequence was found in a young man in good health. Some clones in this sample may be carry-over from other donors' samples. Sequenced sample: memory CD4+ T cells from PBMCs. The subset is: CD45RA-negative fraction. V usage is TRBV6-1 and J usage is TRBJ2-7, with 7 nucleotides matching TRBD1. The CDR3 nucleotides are TGTGCCAGCAGTTCCGGGACAGAAAACTCCTACGAGCAGTACTTC. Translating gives CASSSGTENSYEQYF.